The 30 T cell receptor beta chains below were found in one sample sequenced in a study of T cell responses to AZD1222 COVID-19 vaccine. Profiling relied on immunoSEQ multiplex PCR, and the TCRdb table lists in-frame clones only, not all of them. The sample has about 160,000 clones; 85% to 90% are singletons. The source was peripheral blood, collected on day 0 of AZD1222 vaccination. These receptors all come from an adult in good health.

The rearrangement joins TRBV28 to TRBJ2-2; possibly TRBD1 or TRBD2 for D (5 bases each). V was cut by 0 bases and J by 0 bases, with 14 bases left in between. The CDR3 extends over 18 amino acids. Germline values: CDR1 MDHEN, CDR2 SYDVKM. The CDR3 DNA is TGTGCCAGCAGTTTATGGGACCGGGGCCAAGCGAACACCGGGGAGCTGTTTTTT. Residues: CASSLWDRGQANTGELFF.

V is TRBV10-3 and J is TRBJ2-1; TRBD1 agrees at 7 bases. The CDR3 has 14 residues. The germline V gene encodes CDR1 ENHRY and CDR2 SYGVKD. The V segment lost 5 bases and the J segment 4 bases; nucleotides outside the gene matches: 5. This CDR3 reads CAISLGGPYNEQFF. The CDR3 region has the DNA TGTGCCATCAGTCTAGGGGGCCCTTACAATGAGCAGTTCTTC.

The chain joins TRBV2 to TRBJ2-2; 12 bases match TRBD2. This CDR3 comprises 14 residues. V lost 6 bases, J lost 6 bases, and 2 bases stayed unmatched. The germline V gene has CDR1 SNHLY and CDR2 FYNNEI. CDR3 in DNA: TGTGCCAGCAGAGCTAGCGGGGGGGCCGGGGAGCTGTTTTTT. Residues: CASRASGGAGELFF.

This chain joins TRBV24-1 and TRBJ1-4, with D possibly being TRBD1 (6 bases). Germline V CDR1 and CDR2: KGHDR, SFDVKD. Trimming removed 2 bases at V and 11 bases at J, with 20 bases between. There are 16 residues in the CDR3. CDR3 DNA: TGTGCCACCAGTGATTCCCGGGACACTCGATGGGCGAAACTGTTTTTT. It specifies CATSDSRDTRWAKLFF.

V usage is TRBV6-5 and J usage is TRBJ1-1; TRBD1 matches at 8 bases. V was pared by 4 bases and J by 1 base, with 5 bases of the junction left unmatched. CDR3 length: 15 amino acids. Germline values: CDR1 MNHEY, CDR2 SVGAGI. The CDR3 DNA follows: TGTGCCAGCAGTTTGGACAGGGCGCCGAACACTGAAGCTTTCTTT. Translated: CASSLDRAPNTEAFF.

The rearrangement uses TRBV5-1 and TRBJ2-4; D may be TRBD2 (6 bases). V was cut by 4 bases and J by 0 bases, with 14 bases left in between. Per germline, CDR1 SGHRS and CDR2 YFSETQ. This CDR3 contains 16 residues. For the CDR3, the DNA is TGCGCCAGCAGCCCAGGGACTCTCTTAGCCAAAAACATTCAGTACTTC. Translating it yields CASSPGTLLAKNIQYF.

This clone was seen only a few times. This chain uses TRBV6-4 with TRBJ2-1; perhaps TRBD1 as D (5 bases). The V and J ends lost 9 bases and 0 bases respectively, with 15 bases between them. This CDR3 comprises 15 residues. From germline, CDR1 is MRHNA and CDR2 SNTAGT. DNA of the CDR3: TGTGCCAGTCCGACAGCCCAGAGCTCCTACAATGAGCAGTTCTTC. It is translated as CASPTAQSSYNEQFF.

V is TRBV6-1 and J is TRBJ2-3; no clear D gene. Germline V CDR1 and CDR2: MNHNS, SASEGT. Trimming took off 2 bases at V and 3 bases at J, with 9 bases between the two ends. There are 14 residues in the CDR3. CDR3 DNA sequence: TGTGCCAGCAGTGAACAGAATCCAACAGATACGCAGTATTTT. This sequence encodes CASSEQNPTDTQYF.

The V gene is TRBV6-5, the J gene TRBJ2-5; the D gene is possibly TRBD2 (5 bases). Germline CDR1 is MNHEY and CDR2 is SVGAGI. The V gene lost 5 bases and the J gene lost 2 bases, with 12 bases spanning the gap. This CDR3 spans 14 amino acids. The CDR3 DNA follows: TGTGCCAGCAGTAAATTAGGACTGCAAGAGACCCAGTACTTC. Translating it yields CASSKLGLQETQYF.

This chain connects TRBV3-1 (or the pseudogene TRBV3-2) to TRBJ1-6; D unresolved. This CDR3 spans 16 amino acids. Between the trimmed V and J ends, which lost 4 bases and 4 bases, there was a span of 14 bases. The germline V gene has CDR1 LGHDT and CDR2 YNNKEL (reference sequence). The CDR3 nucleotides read TGTGCCAGCAGCCTAATTGCAGCTACGTATAATTCACCCCTCCACTTT. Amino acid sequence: CASSLIAATYNSPLHF.

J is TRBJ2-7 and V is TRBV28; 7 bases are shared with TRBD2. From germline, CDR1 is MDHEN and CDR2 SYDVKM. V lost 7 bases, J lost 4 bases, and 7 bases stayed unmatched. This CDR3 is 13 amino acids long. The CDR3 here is CASMGGVTYEQYF. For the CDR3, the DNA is TGTGCCAGCATGGGAGGGGTGACTTACGAGCAGTACTTC.

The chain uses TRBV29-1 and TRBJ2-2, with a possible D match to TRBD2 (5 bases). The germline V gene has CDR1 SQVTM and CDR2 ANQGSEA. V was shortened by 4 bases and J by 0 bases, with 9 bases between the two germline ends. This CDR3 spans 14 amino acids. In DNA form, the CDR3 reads TGCAGCGTTGCGGACTTCGCGAACACCGGGGAGCTGTTTTTT. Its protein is CSVADFANTGELFF.

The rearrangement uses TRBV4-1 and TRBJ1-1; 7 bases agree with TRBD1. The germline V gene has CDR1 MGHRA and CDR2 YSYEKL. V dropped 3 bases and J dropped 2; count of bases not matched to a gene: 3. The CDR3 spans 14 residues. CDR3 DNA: TGCGCCAGCAGCCACCGACAGGGAAACACTGAAGCTTTCTTT. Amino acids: CASSHRQGNTEAFF.

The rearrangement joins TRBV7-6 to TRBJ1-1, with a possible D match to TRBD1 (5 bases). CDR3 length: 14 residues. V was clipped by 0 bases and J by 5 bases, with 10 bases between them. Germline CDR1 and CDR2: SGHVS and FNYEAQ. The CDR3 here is CASSLAGVGTEAFF. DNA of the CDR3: TGTGCCAGCAGCTTAGCGGGGGTTGGGACTGAAGCTTTCTTT.

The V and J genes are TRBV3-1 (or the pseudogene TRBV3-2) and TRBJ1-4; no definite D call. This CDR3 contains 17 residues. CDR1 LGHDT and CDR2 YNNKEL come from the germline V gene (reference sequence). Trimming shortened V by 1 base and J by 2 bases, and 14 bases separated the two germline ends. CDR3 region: CASSQVYRASTNEKLFF. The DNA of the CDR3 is TGTGCCAGCAGCCAAGTTTATAGGGCTTCGACTAATGAAAAACTGTTTTTT.

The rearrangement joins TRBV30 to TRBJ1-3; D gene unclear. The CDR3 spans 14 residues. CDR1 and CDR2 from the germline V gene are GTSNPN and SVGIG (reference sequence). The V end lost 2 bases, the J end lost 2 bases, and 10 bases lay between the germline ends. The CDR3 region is CAWSRPGTGNTIYF. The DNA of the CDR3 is TGTGCCTGGAGTAGACCGGGTACTGGAAACACCATATATTTT.

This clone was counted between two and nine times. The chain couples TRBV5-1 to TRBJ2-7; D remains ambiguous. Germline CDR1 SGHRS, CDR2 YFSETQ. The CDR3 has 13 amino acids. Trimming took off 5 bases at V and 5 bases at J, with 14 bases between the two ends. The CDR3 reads CASRYGPQDEQYF. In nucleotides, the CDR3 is TGCGCCAGCAGATACGGACCCCAAGACGAGCAGTACTTC. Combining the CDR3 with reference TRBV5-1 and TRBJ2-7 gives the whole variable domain KAGVTQTPRYLIKTRGQQVTLSCSPISGHRSVSWYQQTPGQGLQFLFEYFSETQRNKGNFPGRFSGRQFSNSRSEMNVSTLELGDSALYLCASRYGPQDEQYFGPGTRLTVT.

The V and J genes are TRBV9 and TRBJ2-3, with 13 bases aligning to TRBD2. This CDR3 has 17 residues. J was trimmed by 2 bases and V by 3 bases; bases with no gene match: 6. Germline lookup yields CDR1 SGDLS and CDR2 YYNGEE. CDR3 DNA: TGTGCCAGCAGCGAGGGGACTAGCGGGGCCCCCACAGATACGCAGTATTTT. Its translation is CASSEGTSGAPTDTQYF.

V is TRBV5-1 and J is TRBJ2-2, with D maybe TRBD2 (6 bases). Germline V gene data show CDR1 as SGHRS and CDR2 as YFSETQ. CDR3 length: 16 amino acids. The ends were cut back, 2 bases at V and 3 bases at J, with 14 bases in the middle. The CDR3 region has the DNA TGCGCCAGCAGCTTAGGAGGGCGGAGTGACACCGGGGAGCTGTTTTTT. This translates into CASSLGGRSDTGELFF.

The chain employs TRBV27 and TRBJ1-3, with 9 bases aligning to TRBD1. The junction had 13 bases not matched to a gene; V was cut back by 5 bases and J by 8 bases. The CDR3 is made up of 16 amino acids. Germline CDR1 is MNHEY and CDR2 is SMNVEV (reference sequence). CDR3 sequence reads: CASSAHSGTGQHTIYF. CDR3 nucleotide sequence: TGTGCCAGCAGTGCACACAGCGGGACAGGGCAGCACACCATATATTTT.

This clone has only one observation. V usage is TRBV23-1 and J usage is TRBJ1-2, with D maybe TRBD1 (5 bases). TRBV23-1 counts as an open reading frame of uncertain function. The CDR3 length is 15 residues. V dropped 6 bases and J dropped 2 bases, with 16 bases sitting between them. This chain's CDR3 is CASRPTVLGNYGYTF. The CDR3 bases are TGCGCCAGCAGGCCGACAGTCCTCGGGAACTATGGCTACACCTTC.

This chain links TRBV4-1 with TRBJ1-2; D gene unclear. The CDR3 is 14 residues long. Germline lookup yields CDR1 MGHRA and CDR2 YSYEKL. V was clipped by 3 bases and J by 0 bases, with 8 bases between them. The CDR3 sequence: CASSQAQANYGYTF. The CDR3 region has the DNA TGCGCCAGCAGCCAGGCCCAAGCTAACTATGGCTACACCTTC.

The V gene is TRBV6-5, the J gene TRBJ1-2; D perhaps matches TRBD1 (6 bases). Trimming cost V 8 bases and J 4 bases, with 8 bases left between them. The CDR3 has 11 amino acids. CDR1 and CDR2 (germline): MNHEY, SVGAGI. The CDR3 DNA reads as TGTGCCAGCTCAGGGGTCTATGGCTACACCTTC. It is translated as CASSGVYGYTF.

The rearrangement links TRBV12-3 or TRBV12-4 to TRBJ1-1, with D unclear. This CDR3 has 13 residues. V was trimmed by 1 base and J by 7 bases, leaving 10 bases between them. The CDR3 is CASSLEPGIEAFF. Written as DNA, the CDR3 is TGTGCCAGCAGTTTAGAACCCGGGATTGAAGCTTTCTTT.

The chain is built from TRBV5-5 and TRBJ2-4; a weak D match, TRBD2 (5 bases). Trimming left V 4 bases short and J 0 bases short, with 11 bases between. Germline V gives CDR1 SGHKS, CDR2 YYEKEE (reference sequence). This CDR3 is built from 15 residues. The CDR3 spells CASSPLGEAKNIQYF. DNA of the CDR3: TGTGCCAGCAGCCCCCTGGGAGAAGCCAAAAACATTCAGTACTTC.

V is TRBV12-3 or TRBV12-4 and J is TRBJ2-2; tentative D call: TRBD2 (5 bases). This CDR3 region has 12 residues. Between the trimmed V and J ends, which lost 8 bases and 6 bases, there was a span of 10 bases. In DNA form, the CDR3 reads TGTGCCAGCGGAATGGAGGCCGGGGAGCTGTTTTTT. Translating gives CASGMEAGELFF.

CDR3 protein: CASSQEVMTGLSWEQYF. DNA for the CDR3: TGCGCCAGCAGCCAAGAAGTCATGACAGGGCTATCGTGGGAGCAGTACTTC. This rearrangement joins TRBV4-1 to TRBJ2-7; 7 bases map to TRBD1. Germline V gene data show CDR1 as MGHRA and CDR2 as YSYEKL. The CDR3 is 17 residues long. The V segment lost 0 bases and the J segment 7 bases; nucleotides outside the gene matches: 15.

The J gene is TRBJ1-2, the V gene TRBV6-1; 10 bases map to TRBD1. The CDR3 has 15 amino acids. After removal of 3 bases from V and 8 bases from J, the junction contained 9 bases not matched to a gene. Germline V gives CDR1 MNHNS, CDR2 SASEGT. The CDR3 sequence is CASSDEGQGVEGYTF. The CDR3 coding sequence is TGTGCCAGCAGTGACGAAGGACAGGGGGTAGAAGGCTACACCTTC.

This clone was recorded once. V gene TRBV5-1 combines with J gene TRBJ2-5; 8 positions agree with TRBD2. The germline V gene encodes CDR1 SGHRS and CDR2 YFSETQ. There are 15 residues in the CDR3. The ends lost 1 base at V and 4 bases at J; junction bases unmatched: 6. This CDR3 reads CASSLRAGGAETQYF. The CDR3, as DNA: TGCGCCAGCAGCTTGAGGGCCGGGGGGGCAGAGACCCAGTACTTC.

The CDR3 bases are TGTGCCAGCTCACCCCCGGGACAGGAAGGACTAGGAAACACCATATATTTT. Its protein is CASSPPGQEGLGNTIYF. This sequence joins TRBV18 and TRBJ1-3; 8 bases line up with TRBD1. V lost 3 bases and J lost 4; bases outside the gene matches: 11. CDR3 length: 17 residues. CDR1 and CDR2 from the germline V gene are KGHSH and LQKENI. The variable domain in full, with the rest retrieved from reference TRBV18 and TRBJ1-3, is NAGVMQNPRHLVRRRGQEARLRCSPMKGHSHVYWYRQLPEEGLKFMVYLQKENIIDESGMPKERFSAEFPKEGPSILRIQQVVRGDSAAYFCASSPPGQEGLGNTIYFGEGSWLTVV.